A single sample is the source of the 2 T cell receptor beta chains below, sequenced in a study of blood T cell repertoires in COVID-19. Some clones are missing from TCRdb's copy, which holds only in-frame ones; the method was immunoSEQ multiplex PCR. The sample has about 310,000 clones, around nine tenths seen once. The sequencing sample was made of PBMCs or T cells enriched from blood (not recorded which). Source of these receptors: a woman in her thirties or forties who had recovered from COVID-19.

On this clone: Distinct nucleotide sequences in the sample also encode this CDR3. The rearrangement uses TRBV5-1 and TRBJ2-2; a possible D gene is TRBD2 (5 bases). V was cut by 2 bases and J by 4 bases, with 9 bases left in between. Germline lookup yields CDR1 SGHRS and CDR2 YFSETQ. This CDR3 has 14 residues. The CDR3 region is CASSLSGGTGELFF. As DNA, the CDR3 is TGCGCCAGCAGCTTAAGCGGCGGCACCGGGGAGCTGTTTTTT.

The V call is TRBV7-6, the J call TRBJ2-1; 11 nucleotides match TRBD2. The CDR3 is 16 amino acids. V was pared by 1 base and J by 6 bases, with 5 bases of the junction left unmatched. The germline gives CDR1 SGHVS, CDR2 FNYEAQ. The CDR3 here is CASSLDSGRASNEQFF. CDR3 DNA sequence: TGTGCCAGCAGCTTAGATAGCGGGAGGGCCTCCAATGAGCAGTTCTTC.